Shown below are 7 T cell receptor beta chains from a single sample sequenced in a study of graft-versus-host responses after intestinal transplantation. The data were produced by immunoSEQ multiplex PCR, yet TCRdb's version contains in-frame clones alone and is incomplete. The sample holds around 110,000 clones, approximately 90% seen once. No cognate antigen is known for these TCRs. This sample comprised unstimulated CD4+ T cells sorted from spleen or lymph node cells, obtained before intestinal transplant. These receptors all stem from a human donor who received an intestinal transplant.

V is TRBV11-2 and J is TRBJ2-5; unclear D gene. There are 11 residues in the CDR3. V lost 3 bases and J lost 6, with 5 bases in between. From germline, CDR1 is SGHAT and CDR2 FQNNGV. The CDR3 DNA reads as TGTGCCAGCAGCTTTGAGAAGACCCAGTACTTC. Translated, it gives CASSFEKTQYF.

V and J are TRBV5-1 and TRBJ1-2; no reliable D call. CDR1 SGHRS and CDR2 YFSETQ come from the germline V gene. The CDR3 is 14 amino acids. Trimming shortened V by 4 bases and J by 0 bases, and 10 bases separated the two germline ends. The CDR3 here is CASSQNTANYGYTF. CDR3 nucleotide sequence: TGCGCCAGCAGCCAGAACACAGCTAACTATGGCTACACCTTC.

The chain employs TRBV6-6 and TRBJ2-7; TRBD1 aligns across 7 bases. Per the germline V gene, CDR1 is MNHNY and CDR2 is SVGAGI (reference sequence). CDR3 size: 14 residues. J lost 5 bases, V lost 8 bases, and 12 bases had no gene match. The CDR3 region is CASRRQGSRNEQYF. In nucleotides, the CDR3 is TGTGCCAGCCGTCGACAGGGAAGTCGAAACGAGCAGTACTTC.

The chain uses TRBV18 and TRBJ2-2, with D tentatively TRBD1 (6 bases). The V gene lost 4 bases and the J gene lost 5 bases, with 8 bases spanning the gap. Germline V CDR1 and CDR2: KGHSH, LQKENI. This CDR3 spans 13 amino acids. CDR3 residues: CASSLQGTGELFF. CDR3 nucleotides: TGTGCCAGCTCACTCCAGGGGACCGGGGAGCTGTTTTTT.

CDR3 sequence (DNA): TGTGCCAGCAGCAGTTCGACAGGGACCTATGGCTACACCTTC. It encodes CASSSSTGTYGYTF. J is TRBJ1-2 and V is TRBV5-4, with TRBD1 matching over 7 bases. Germline loops: CDR1 SGHNT, CDR2 YYREEE (reference sequence). The CDR3 consists of 14 residues. V shed 4 bases, J shed 4 bases, and the junction held 7 bases outside the gene matches.

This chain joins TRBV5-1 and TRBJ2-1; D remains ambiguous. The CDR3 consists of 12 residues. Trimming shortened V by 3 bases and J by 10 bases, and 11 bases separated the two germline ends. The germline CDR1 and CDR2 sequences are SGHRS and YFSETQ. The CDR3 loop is CASSWLGSEQFF. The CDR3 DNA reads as TGCGCCAGCAGCTGGCTGGGCTCGGAGCAGTTCTTC.

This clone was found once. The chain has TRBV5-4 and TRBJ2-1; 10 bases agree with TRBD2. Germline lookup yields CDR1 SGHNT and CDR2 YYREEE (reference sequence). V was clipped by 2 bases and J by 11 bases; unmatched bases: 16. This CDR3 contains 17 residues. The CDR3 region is CASSLNAVTSGTPQQFF. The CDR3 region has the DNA TGTGCCAGCAGCTTAAACGCCGTCACTAGCGGGACCCCCCAGCAGTTCTTC.